These 13 T cell receptor beta chains were all obtained from the same sample, sequenced in a study of breast tumors, draining lymph nodes, adjacent tissues. Axillary draining lymph nodes of breast cancer patients supplied the node samples. Each CDR3 protein is one row after TCRdb ran MiXCR on the multiplex PCR reads. In the table there are 85,000 to 130,000 distinct CDR3 sequences, about 20% of which are singletons. Sequenced material: axillary lymph node tissue. The receptors come from a female donor with breast cancer. Some clones in this sample may be carry-over from other donors' samples.

There are many counts of this clonotype. The V and J genes are TRBV6-1 and TRBJ1-2, with 8 bases aligning to TRBD1. Looked up from germline, CDR1 is MNHNS and CDR2 is SASEGT. V lost 6 bases and J lost 2; bases outside the gene matches: 8. The CDR3 has 15 residues. The CDR3 here is CASSARTGINYGYTF. Written as DNA, the CDR3 is TGTGCCAGCAGCGCTAGGACAGGGATAAACTATGGCTACACCTTC.

About this clonotype: This sequence may be a read error, since a much larger clone differs from it by one base. The chain links TRBV20-1 to TRBJ1-5, with 10 positions matching TRBD1. The CDR3 consists of 16 residues. Germline loops: CDR1 DFQATT, CDR2 SNEGSKA (reference sequence). Trimming at V came to 1 base and at J to 4 bases, leaving 7 bases not matched to a gene. In DNA form, the CDR3 reads TGCAGTGCTAGAGGTAGATGGGGACAGGGGAATCAGCCCCAGCATTTT. Its translation: CSARGRWGQGNQPQHF.

The sample holds many counts of this clonotype. CDR3 protein: CASSQASGSSYEQYF. CDR3 DNA: TGTGCCAGCAGCCAAGCTAGCGGGAGTAGTTACGAGCAGTACTTC. This chain uses TRBV3-1 with TRBJ2-7, with 10 bases lining up with TRBD2. The ends lost 1 base at V and 4 bases at J; junction bases unmatched: 4. The CDR3 runs to 15 residues. CDR1 and CDR2 (germline): LGHDT, YNNKEL (reference sequence).

The chain has TRBV27 and TRBJ2-1; the D gene is possibly TRBD2 (5 bases). The V gene lost 0 bases and the J gene lost 2 bases, with 14 bases spanning the gap. CDR3 size: 17 residues. Germline CDR1 and CDR2: MNHEY and SMNVEV (reference sequence). The CDR3 DNA reads as TGTGCCAGCAGTTTATCGAGGGCGGAGAGGGCCTACAATGAGCAGTTCTTC. Translating it yields CASSLSRAERAYNEQFF.

This clonotype has a count of ten or more. The chain is built from TRBV7-2 and TRBJ2-2; D unclear. The CDR3 is 14 amino acids. V was clipped by 5 bases and J by 3 bases, with 10 bases between them. Germline V CDR1 and CDR2: SGHTA, FQGNSA. The CDR3 DNA sequence: TGTGCCAGCAGCCCCATGACCTACACCGGGGAGCTGTTTTTT. Its translation is CASSPMTYTGELFF.

This sequence joins TRBV19 and TRBJ2-4; 7 nucleotides line up with TRBD1. Germline CDR1 reads LNHDA; CDR2 reads SQIVND (reference sequence). The CDR3 has 17 amino acids. Unmatched junction bases numbered 7, after V lost 2 bases and J lost 0 bases. CDR3 region: CASSISLDRAAKNIQYF. The DNA for the CDR3 is TGTGCCAGTAGTATATCCCTTGACAGGGCAGCCAAAAACATTCAGTACTTC.

In this sample, this clonotype turned up many times. The DNA for the CDR3 is TGCAGCGCCTCCCTAGCGGGCGAAAATTCACCCCTCCACTTT. Translated: CSASLAGENSPLHF. The J gene is TRBJ1-6, the V gene TRBV29-1; D is undetermined. The V and J ends lost 7 bases and 7 bases respectively, with 17 bases between them. There are 14 residues in the CDR3. CDR1 is SQVTM, CDR2 ANQGSEA, per germline.

This clonotype was picked up many times. In nucleotides, the CDR3 is TGTGCCAGCAGCCAAGAGTCTGGAGTGGACGAGCAGTACTTC. Its protein is CASSQESGVDEQYF. The rearrangement uses TRBV3-1 and TRBJ2-7; no definite D call. V lost 0 bases and J 5 bases, leaving 11 bases between the germline ends. The V gene's germline CDR1 is LGHDT and CDR2 YNNKEL (reference sequence). This CDR3 contains 14 residues.

This clonotype was counted ten times or more. The V call is TRBV15, the J call TRBJ2-2; the match to TRBD2 covers 9 bases. Trimming at V came to 8 bases and at J to 7 bases, leaving 5 bases not matched to a gene. Germline V gene sequence: CDR1 LNHNV, CDR2 YYDKDF (reference sequence). CDR3 size: 13 residues. The CDR3 protein is CATGLAGSGELFF. The DNA for the CDR3 is TGTGCCACCGGGCTAGCGGGGAGCGGGGAGCTGTTTTTT.

The chain uses TRBV7-9 and TRBJ1-1, with D hard to call. V lost 5 bases to trimming and J lost 7 bases, with 8 bases between them. Germline V gene sequence: CDR1 SEHNR, CDR2 FQNEAQ (reference sequence). The length of the CDR3 is 11 residues. CDR3: CASSVGIEAFF. Written as DNA, the CDR3 is TGTGCCAGCAGCGTAGGGATTGAAGCTTTCTTT.

At least ten counts were recorded for this clonotype. J is TRBJ2-7 and V is TRBV5-1, with D perhaps TRBD2 (5 bases). The V end was cut by 0 bases, the J end by 7 bases, with 5 bases between. This CDR3 comprises 11 residues. The germline CDR1 and CDR2 sequences are SGHRS and YFSETQ. The CDR3 sequence: CASSLAGEQYF. CDR3 coding DNA: TGCGCCAGCAGCTTGGCGGGAGAGCAGTACTTC. The full variable domain, with the rest looked up from reference TRBV5-1 and TRBJ2-7, is KAGVTQTPRYLIKTRGQQVTLSCSPISGHRSVSWYQQTPGQGLQFLFEYFSETQRNKGNFPGRFSGRQFSNSRSEMNVSTLELGDSALYLCASSLAGEQYFGPGTRLTVT.

This clonotype appeared a few times. The chain links TRBV27 to TRBJ1-2; D call uncertain. V lost 3 bases and J lost 3, with 8 bases in between. Germline values: CDR1 MNHEY, CDR2 SMNVEV (reference sequence). The length of the CDR3 is 13 residues. CDR3 loop: CASSFGRHYGYTF. The CDR3 DNA reads as TGTGCCAGCAGTTTCGGCCGGCACTATGGCTACACCTTC.

On this clonotype itself: This is likely an artifact of a read error, given a far larger clone one base away. The chain carries TRBV5-8 and TRBJ1-5; unclear D gene. CDR1 SGHTS and CDR2 YDEGEE come from the germline V gene. The CDR3 is 11 residues long. The CDR3 here is CASSLGQPQRF. The CDR3 DNA reads TGTGCCAGCAGCTTAGGGCAACCCCAGCGTTTT. Full variable domain (outside the CDR3, taken from reference TRBV5-8 and TRBJ1-5): EAGVTQSPTHLIKTRGQQATLRCSPISGHTSVYWYQQALGLGLQFLLWYDEGEERNRGNFPPRFSGRQFPNYSSELNVNALELEDSALYLCASSLGQPQRFGDGTRLSIL.